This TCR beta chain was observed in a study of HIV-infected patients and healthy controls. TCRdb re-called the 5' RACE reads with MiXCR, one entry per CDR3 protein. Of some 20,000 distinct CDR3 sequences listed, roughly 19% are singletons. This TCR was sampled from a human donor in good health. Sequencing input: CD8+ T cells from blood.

CDR3 sequence reads: CASRGQGLYGYTF. CDR3 coding DNA: TGTGCCAGCCGGGGACAGGGCCTCTATGGCTACACCTTC. The chain links TRBV7-9 to TRBJ1-2; 9 bases match TRBD1. V lost 8 bases, J lost 4 bases, and 5 bases stayed unmatched. The CDR3 contains 13 residues. Germline lookup yields CDR1 SEHNR and CDR2 FQNEAQ (reference sequence). Supplemented by reference TRBV7-9 and TRBJ1-2, the full variable domain reads DTGVSQNPRHKITKRGQNVTFRCDPISEHNRLYWYRQTLGQGPEFLTYFQNEAQLEKSRLLSDRFSAERPKGSFSTLEIQRTEQGDSAMYLCASRGQGLYGYTFGSGTRLTVV.